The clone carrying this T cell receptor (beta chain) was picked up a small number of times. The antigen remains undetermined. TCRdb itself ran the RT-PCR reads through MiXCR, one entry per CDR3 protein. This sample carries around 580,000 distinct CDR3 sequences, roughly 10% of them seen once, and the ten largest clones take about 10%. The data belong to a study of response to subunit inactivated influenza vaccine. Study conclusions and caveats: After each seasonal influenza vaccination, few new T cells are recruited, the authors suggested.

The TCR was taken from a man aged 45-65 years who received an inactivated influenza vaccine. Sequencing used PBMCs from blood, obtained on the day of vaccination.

The CDR3 loop is CASSSLGRSGNTIYF. The DNA for the CDR3 is TGTGCCAGCAGTTCCCTCGGCCGCTCTGGAAACACCATATATTTT. The rearrangement links TRBV12-3 or TRBV12-4 to TRBJ1-3; D unclear. The CDR3 contains 15 residues. V was trimmed by 4 bases and J by 0 bases, leaving 10 bases between them.